The following is a T cell receptor beta chain sequence with its context. Its specificity is unknown. The PCR was carried out with 60 Vbeta primers and 13 Jbeta primers. Libraries were prepared by immunoSEQ multiplex PCR; TCRdb keeps only in-frame clonotypes and omits some of them. The data show over 95,000 clones, around 68% seen once. This sample is drawn from a study of cytomegalovirus exposure and HLA in healthy donors. The V gene's germline CDR1 is MNHNS and CDR2 SASEGT. Trimming took 5 bases from V and 2 from J; bases not matched to a gene: 4. The CDR3 consists of 15 residues. Study conclusions and caveats: Clonal expansion, a later analysis showed, was greater in HLA-associated TCR beta chains than in equally common others. The study listed 150 to 200 cytomegalovirus-associated TCR beta chains. There were some public TCRs occurring in many donors, but most TCR sequences were rare. Confirmation was obtained in vitro that a few CMV-associated chains are specific for CMV antigens.

Specimen: PBMCs. V gene TRBV6-1 combines with J gene TRBJ1-5, with TRBD1 identical over 9 bases. This TCR was sampled from a woman aged 40-49 years in good health and CMV-seropositive. CDR3 amino acids: CASSPRDRGNQPQHF. The CDR3 DNA reads as TGTGCCAGCAGTCCTCGGGACAGGGGCAATCAGCCCCAGCATTTT.